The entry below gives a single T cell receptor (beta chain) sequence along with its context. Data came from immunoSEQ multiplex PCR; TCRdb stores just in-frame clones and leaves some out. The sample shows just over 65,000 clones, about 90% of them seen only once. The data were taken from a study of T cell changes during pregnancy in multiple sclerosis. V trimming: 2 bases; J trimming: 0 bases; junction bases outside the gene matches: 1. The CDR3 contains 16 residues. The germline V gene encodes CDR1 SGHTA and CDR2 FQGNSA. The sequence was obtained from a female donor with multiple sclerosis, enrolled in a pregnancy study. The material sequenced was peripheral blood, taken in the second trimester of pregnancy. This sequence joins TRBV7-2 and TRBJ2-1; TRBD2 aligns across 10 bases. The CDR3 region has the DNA TGTGCCAGCAGCTTATTAGCGGGGGGCTCCTACAATGAGCAGTTCTTC. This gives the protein CASSLLAGGSYNEQFF.